This T cell receptor beta chain was sequenced for a study of T cell repertoires in cytomegalovirus infection. Study overall: Carrying CMV and the relevant HLA type showed in public TCR beta signatures.

Study conclusions and caveats: Public TCR beta family frequency separated CMV-and-HLA carriers, including in an independent cohort. Across the ex vivo response, the dominant clonotypes were HLA-C-restricted CMV-specific TCR beta clonotypes.

In TCRdb, the reads were re-called with MiXCR into one record per CDR3 protein. The repertoire holds about 180,000 distinct CDR3 sequences, with under 15% as singletons. The CDR3 covers 14 residues. The V end lost 3 bases, the J end lost 5 bases, and 14 bases lay between the germline ends. CDR1 is SGHTA and CDR2 is FQGNSA in the germline V gene. The sample holds many counts of this clonotype. The antigen is unknown. The sequence came from a human donor in good health (CMV status not recorded). Some clones in this sample may be carry-over from other donors' samples. The specimen was PBMCs. The chain uses TRBV7-2 and TRBJ2-7, with D uncertain. CDR3 sequence: CASSLGNPRHEQYF. The CDR3 DNA sequence: TGTGCCAGCAGCTTGGGGAATCCGCGGCACGAGCAGTACTTC.